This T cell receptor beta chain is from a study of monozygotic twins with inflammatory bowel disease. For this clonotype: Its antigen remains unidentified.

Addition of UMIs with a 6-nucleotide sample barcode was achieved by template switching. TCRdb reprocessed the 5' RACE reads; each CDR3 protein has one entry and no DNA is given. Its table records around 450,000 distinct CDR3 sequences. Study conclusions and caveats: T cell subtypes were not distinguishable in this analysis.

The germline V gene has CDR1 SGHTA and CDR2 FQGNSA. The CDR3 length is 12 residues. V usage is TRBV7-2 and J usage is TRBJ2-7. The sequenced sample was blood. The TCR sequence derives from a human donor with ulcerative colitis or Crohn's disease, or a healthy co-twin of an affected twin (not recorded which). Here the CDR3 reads CASSSLGTEQYF.